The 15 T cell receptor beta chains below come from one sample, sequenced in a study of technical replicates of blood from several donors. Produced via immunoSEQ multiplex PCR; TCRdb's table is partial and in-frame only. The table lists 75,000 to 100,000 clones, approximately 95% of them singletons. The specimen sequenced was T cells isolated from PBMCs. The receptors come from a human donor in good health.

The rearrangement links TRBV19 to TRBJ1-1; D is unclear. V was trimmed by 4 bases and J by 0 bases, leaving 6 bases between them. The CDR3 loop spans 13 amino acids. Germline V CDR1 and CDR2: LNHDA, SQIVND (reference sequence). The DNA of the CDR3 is TGTGCCAGTAGTAACAGCCTGAACACTGAAGCTTTCTTT. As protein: CASSNSLNTEAFF.

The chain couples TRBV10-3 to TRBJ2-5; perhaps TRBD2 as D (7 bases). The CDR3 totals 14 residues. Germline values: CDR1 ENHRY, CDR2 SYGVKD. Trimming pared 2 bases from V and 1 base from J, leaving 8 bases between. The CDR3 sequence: CAISERGAQETQYF. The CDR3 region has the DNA TGTGCCATCAGTGAGCGGGGGGCCCAAGAGACCCAGTACTTC.

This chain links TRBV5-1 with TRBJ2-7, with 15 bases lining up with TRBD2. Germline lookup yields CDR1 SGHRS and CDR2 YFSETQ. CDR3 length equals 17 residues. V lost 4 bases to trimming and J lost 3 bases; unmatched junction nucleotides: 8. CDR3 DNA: TGCGCCAGCAGCCCGGGACTAGCGGGAGGAACTGTCTACGAGCAGTACTTC. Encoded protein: CASSPGLAGGTVYEQYF.

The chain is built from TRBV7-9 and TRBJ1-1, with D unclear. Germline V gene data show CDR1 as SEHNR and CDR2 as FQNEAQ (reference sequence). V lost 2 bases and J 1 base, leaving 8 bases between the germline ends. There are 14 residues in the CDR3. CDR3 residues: CASSLYPGNTEAFF. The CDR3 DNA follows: TGTGCCAGCAGCTTATATCCAGGGAACACTGAAGCTTTCTTT.

Here the CDR3 DNA reads TGTGCCAGCAGATCATGGGGGGGAGGACAGCCCCAGCATTTT. This translates into CASRSWGGGQPQHF. The chain has TRBV27 and TRBJ1-5, with D maybe TRBD1 (5 bases). The length of the CDR3 is 14 residues. The germline CDR1 and CDR2 sequences are MNHEY and SMNVEV (reference sequence). The V end was cut by 6 bases, the J end by 7 bases, with 16 bases between.

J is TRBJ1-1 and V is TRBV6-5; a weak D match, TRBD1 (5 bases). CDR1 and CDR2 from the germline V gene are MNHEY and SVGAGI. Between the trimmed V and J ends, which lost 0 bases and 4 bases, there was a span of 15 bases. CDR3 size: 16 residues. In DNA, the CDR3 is TGTGCCAGCAGTTACTCCGTTCTACTGACAGCCACTGAAGCTTTCTTT. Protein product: CASSYSVLLTATEAFF.

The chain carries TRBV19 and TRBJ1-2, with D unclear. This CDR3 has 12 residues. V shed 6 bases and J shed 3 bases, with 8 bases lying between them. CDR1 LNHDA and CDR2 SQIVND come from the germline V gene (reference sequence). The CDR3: CASRSEDYGYTF. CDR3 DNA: TGTGCCAGTAGGTCGGAGGACTATGGCTACACCTTC.

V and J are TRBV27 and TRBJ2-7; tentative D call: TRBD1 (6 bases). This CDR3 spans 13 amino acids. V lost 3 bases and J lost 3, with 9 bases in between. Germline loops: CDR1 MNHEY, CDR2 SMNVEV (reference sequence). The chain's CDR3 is CASSFSGVYEQYF. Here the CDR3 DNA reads TGTGCCAGCAGTTTTTCAGGGGTCTACGAGCAGTACTTC.

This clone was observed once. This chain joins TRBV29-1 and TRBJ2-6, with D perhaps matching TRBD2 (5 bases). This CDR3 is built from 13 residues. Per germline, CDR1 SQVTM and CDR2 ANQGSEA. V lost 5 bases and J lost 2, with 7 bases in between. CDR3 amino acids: CSVLGAGANVLTF. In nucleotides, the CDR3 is TGCAGCGTTTTGGGAGCTGGGGCCAACGTCCTGACTTTC.

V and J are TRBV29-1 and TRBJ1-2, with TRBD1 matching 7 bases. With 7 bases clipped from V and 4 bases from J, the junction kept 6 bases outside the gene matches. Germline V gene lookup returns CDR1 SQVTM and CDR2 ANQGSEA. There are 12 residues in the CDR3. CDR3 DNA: TGCAGCGGCTTAGACAGGGTCTATGGCTACACCTTC. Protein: CSGLDRVYGYTF.

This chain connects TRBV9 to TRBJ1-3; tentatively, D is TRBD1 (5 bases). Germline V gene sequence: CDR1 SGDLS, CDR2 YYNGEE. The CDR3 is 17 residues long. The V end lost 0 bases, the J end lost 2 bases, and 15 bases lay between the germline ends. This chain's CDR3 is CASSVATVREAGNTIYF. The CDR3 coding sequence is TGTGCCAGCAGCGTAGCTACGGTCAGGGAAGCTGGAAACACCATATATTTT.

DNA of the CDR3: TGTGCCTGGAGTGTACGGTCGACTAGCATAGGAGGAAGGGAGACCCAGTACTTC. It is translated as CAWSVRSTSIGGRETQYF. This rearrangement joins TRBV30 to TRBJ2-5, with TRBD2 matching 7 bases. Germline V lookup: CDR1 GTSNPN, CDR2 SVGIG (reference sequence). V lost 0 bases, J lost 5 bases, and 18 bases stayed unmatched. This CDR3 is 18 amino acids long.

The CDR3 is CASSFGPGTGSLNKQYF. The CDR3 DNA is TGTGCCAGCAGTTTTGGGCCCGGGACAGGGTCCCTCAATAAGCAGTACTTC. The genes are TRBV28 and TRBJ2-7; TRBD1 aligns across 9 bases. The CDR3 loop spans 17 amino acids. The germline gives CDR1 MDHEN, CDR2 SYDVKM. The trim removed 3 bases at V and 8 bases at J, leaving 17 bases unmatched.

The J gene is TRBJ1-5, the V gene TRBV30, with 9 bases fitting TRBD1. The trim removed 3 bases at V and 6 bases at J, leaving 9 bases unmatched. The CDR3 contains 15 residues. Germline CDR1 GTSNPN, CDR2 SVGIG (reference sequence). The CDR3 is CAWSPTGGGFQPQHF. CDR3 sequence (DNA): TGTGCCTGGAGCCCAACAGGGGGCGGGTTTCAGCCCCAGCATTTT.

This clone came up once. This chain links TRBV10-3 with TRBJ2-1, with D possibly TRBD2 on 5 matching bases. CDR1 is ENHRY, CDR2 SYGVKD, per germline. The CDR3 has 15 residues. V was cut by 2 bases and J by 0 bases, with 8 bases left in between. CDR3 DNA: TGTGCCATCAGTGAGAGGGAGAGCTCCTACAATGAGCAGTTCTTC. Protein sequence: CAISERESSYNEQFF.